This T cell receptor (beta chain) stems from a study of blood T cell repertoires in COVID-19. Across the study: Material from acute and convalescent COVID-19 was sourced from the United States, Italy and Spain. Sample material is recorded as cDNA or gDNA derived from T cells, B-cell-depleted T cells, or PBMCs.

Methods used by the authors: By means of reference gene primer amplification, nucleated cell counts were estimated. The data were produced by immunoSEQ multiplex PCR, yet TCRdb's version contains in-frame clones alone and is incomplete. The DNA was the basis for D and trimming; V, J and clone size are from that table. The sample lists roughly 120,000 clones, 82% occurring once. V was shortened by 6 bases and J by 5 bases, with 17 bases between the two germline ends. CDR3 length equals 15 residues. Germline CDR1 is MNHEY and CDR2 is SVGEGT. The V gene is TRBV6-2 or TRBV6-3, the J gene TRBJ2-1, with a possible D match to TRBD1 (6 bases). The source material was peripheral blood. The clonotype originates from a man between 65 and 85 years old with acute or convalescent COVID-19. DNA for the CDR3: TGTGCCAGCAGACCTAACAGGGAAGGCCACAATGAGCAGTTCTTC. Amino acids: CASRPNREGHNEQFF.